Following are 9 T cell receptor beta chains from one sample sequenced in a study of control samples from healthy donors and cancer patients. Sequencing used immunoSEQ multiplex PCR; TCRdb keeps in-frame clones, though not all of them. The repertoire includes about 82,000 clones, approximately 87% of them detected once, and 20% to 25% sits in the top ten. Sequencing used blood. Every receptor here comes from a man over 45 in good health.

The chain couples TRBV19 to TRBJ1-3; D uncertain. This CDR3 contains 15 residues. CDR1 and CDR2 (germline): LNHDA, SQIVND (reference sequence). V was cut by 3 bases and J by 2 bases, with 11 bases left in between. The CDR3 is CASSISEYTGNTIYF. The CDR3 coding sequence is TGTGCCAGTAGTATTTCCGAATACACTGGAAACACCATATATTTT.

This clone was picked up one time. This rearrangement joins TRBV9 to TRBJ1-2; weak D call: TRBD1 (6 bases). V was cut by 4 bases and J by 4 bases, with 17 bases left in between. Germline CDR1 SGDLS, CDR2 YYNGEE. This CDR3 has 15 amino acids. The CDR3 bases are TGTGCCAGCAGCCATAGCCAGGGGTTGAGCTATGGCTACACCTTC. It is translated as CASSHSQGLSYGYTF. The full variable domain, rest sourced from reference TRBV9 and TRBJ1-2, is DSGVTQTPKHLITATGQRVTLRCSPRSGDLSVYWYQQSLDQGLQFLIQYYNGEERAKGNILERFSAQQFPDLHSELNLSSLELGDSALYFCASSHSQGLSYGYTFGSGTRLTVV.

The CDR3, as DNA: TGCAGCGCCGGACAGGGAACCGGGGAGCTGTTTTTT. This translates into CSAGQGTGELFF. The chain uses TRBV29-1 and TRBJ2-2, with 8 bases that match TRBD1. Germline CDR1 SQVTM, CDR2 ANQGSEA. This CDR3 region has 12 residues. Trimming removed 7 bases from V and 5 bases from J; junction bases left unmatched: 3.

The CDR3 DNA follows: TGTGCTAGTGGTTTGGACCCAGGGAGCGGGAAGTCCGGGGAGCTGTTTTTT. Translating it yields CASGLDPGSGKSGELFF. The V gene is TRBV12-5, the J gene TRBJ2-2, with 7 bases matching TRBD2. V was clipped by 1 base and J by 6 bases; unmatched bases: 11. Germline CDR1 reads LGHNT; CDR2 reads FRNRAP. The CDR3 consists of 17 residues. Full variable domain (outside the CDR3, taken from reference TRBV12-5 and TRBJ2-2): DARVTQTPRHKVTEMGQEVTMRCQPILGHNTVFWYRQTMMQGLELLAYFRNRAPLDDSGMPKDRFSAEMPDATLATLKIQPSEPRDSAVYFCASGLDPGSGKSGELFFGEGSRLTVL.

The chain couples TRBV9 to TRBJ2-1, with TRBD1 as a possible D gene (6 bases). Germline assignment: CDR1 SGDLS and CDR2 YYNGEE. Trimming pared 4 bases from V and 8 bases from J, leaving 13 bases between. This CDR3 spans 13 amino acids. In DNA, the CDR3 is TGTGCCAGCAGCCACCGACAGGAGGATGAGCAGTTCTTC. Translated, it gives CASSHRQEDEQFF.

The chain couples TRBV29-1 to TRBJ1-1, with TRBD1 as a possible D gene (5 bases). The length of the CDR3 is 14 residues. CDR1 is SQVTM and CDR2 is ANQGSEA in the germline V gene. V dropped 5 bases and J dropped 0 bases, with 13 bases sitting between them. The CDR3 DNA reads TGCAGCGTTACCTCTACAGGAATGAACACTGAAGCTTTCTTT. Encoded protein: CSVTSTGMNTEAFF.

The chain carries TRBV7-2 and TRBJ2-7; 8 bases align to TRBD1. V shed 5 bases, J shed 2 bases, and the junction held 8 bases outside the gene matches. Germline-derived CDR1 and CDR2 are SGHTA and FQGNSA. This CDR3 has 15 amino acids. CDR3 nucleotide sequence: TGTGCCAGCAGCGCAGTCGGACAGGGCCCCTACGAGCAGTACTTC. Translating gives CASSAVGQGPYEQYF.

This chain joins TRBV11-1 and TRBJ2-3; unclear D gene. Trimming left V 4 bases short and J 0 bases short, with 14 bases between. The germline CDR1 and CDR2 sequences are SGHAT and FQDESV (reference sequence). CDR3 length: 16 residues. The CDR3 here is CASSSGRAYSTDTQYF. The CDR3 nucleotides read TGTGCCAGCAGCTCCGGACGGGCCTATAGCACAGATACGCAGTATTTT.

The table lists this clone with a few counts. The CDR3 sequence: CASSQQESSGNTIYF. In DNA, the CDR3 is TGTGCCAGCAGCCAACAGGAGAGCTCTGGAAACACCATATATTTT. This chain uses TRBV7-6 with TRBJ1-3, with D possibly matching TRBD1 (5 bases). V dropped 5 bases and J dropped 0 bases, with 11 bases sitting between them. Germline CDR1 is SGHVS and CDR2 is FNYEAQ. There are 15 residues in the CDR3.